The 3 T cell receptor beta chains in this list originate from one sample, sequenced in a study of Graves' ophthalmopathy and Graves' hyperthyroidism. RNA transcripts yielded amplified TCR beta CDR3 regions. HTBI-primed first-round RT-PCR preceded second-round multiplex PCR. One entry per CDR3 protein results from TCRdb running MiXCR on the multiplex PCR reads. This table has some 200,000 distinct CDR3 sequences, around 30% appearing once. The sequenced sample was peripheral blood. The receptors come from a middle-aged man with Graves' ophthalmopathy.

The rearrangement joins TRBV7-2 to TRBJ2-7, with D tentatively TRBD2 (5 bases). CDR1 and CDR2 (germline): SGHTA, FQGNSA. V was trimmed by 4 bases and J by 7 bases, leaving 14 bases between them. The CDR3 is made up of 13 amino acids. CDR3 in amino acids: CASSSTRVWEQYF. CDR3 DNA: TGTGCCAGCAGCTCTACTAGGGTATGGGAGCAGTACTTC.

This clonotype occurred many times. CDR3 protein: CSARGRQSGYEQYF. The CDR3 DNA follows: TGCAGTGCTAGAGGGAGGCAGTCCGGCTACGAGCAGTACTTC. The V and J genes are TRBV20-1 and TRBJ2-7; TRBD2 is a possible D gene (5 bases). The V end lost 1 base, the J end lost 3 bases, and 13 bases lay between the germline ends. The CDR3 sequence is 14 residues long. Germline V gives CDR1 DFQATT, CDR2 SNEGSKA (reference sequence).

CDR3 region: CATSDAAGGHYEQYF. The CDR3 nucleotides read TGTGCCACCAGTGATGCAGCGGGAGGGCACTACGAGCAGTACTTC. The chain carries TRBV24-1 and TRBJ2-7, with TRBD2 matching 10 bases. The CDR3 covers 15 residues. V gave up 3 bases and J gave up 3 bases; unmatched junction bases: 4. Germline V gives CDR1 KGHDR, CDR2 SFDVKD.